Listed here are 23 T cell receptor beta chains from one sample, sequenced in a study of OX40 agonist ivuxolimab in advanced cancers. TCRdb keeps only in-frame clones here, not all; method: immunoSEQ multiplex PCR. The sample shows 95,000 or so clones, 70% to 90% of them seen only once. Source: CD4+ or CD8+ T cells sorted from blood, taken in a trial of the OX40 agonist ivuxolimab. The source is an adult with an advanced solid tumor such as melanoma, head and neck, liver or kidney cancer.

V and J are TRBV5-4 and TRBJ2-2, with TRBD2 matching 9 bases. The junction had 8 bases not matched to a gene; V was cut back by 2 bases and J by 6 bases. There are 16 residues in the CDR3. Germline assignment: CDR1 SGHNT and CDR2 YYREEE (reference sequence). This CDR3 reads CASSFPAGGSSGELFF. For the CDR3, the DNA is TGTGCCAGCAGCTTTCCGGCGGGAGGGAGCTCCGGGGAGCTGTTTTTT.

This rearrangement joins TRBV7-6 to TRBJ1-6; weak D call: TRBD1 (5 bases). V was trimmed by 0 bases and J by 7 bases, leaving 13 bases between them. Germline values: CDR1 SGHVS, CDR2 FNYEAQ. CDR3 size: 16 residues. CDR3 coding DNA: TGTGCCAGCAGCTTAGCGCAGGGAGGGACCAATTCACCCCTCCACTTT. Translation: CASSLAQGGTNSPLHF.

The V call is TRBV19, the J call TRBJ2-1; D is uncertain. The CDR3 covers 14 residues. Per germline, CDR1 LNHDA and CDR2 SQIVND (reference sequence). Trimming removed 1 base from V and 6 bases from J, with 10 bases in between. DNA for the CDR3: TGTGCCAGTAGTATAGTTTTACTATCCAATGAGCAGTTCTTC. It yields the protein CASSIVLLSNEQFF.

V is TRBV28 and J is TRBJ1-2; D is ambiguous. The germline V gene has CDR1 MDHEN and CDR2 SYDVKM. This CDR3 region has 13 residues. V lost 7 bases to trimming and J lost 5 bases, with 14 bases between them. The CDR3 loop is CASNGSPRYGYTF. CDR3 nucleotides: TGTGCCAGCAATGGCTCTCCCCGTTATGGCTACACCTTC.

This clone turned up a few times. This CDR3 is also generated by other DNA sequences in the sample. This sequence joins TRBV5-4 and TRBJ2-3; D gene ambiguous. The germline V gene has CDR1 SGHNT and CDR2 YYREEE (reference sequence). CDR3 length equals 13 residues. V lost 0 bases and J 3 bases, leaving 5 bases between the germline ends. Here the CDR3 reads CASSLAATDTQYF. The CDR3 DNA reads as TGTGCCAGCAGCTTGGCGGCAACAGATACGCAGTATTTT.

This rearrangement joins TRBV5-1 to TRBJ2-2; D possibly corresponds to TRBD2 (5 bases). The germline gives CDR1 SGHRS, CDR2 YFSETQ. The V end lost 1 base, the J end lost 3 bases, and 13 bases lay between the germline ends. CDR3 length equals 16 residues. CDR3 DNA sequence: TGCGCCAGCAGCTTGATCCGGGGTTGGGACACCGGGGAGCTGTTTTTT. Translated: CASSLIRGWDTGELFF.

The chain recombines TRBV30 with TRBJ2-1; D unresolved. From germline, CDR1 is GTSNPN and CDR2 SVGIG (reference sequence). V lost 0 bases and J lost 5, with 5 bases in between. The CDR3 has 12 residues. Here the CDR3 reads CAWSVPNNEQFF. The CDR3 bases are TGTGCCTGGAGTGTACCGAACAATGAGCAGTTCTTC.

This clone was counted a few times. This chain connects TRBV7-2 to TRBJ2-7; weak D call: TRBD2 (6 bases). Germline V CDR1 and CDR2: SGHTA, FQGNSA. Trimming cost V 1 base and J 3 bases, with 10 bases left between them. The CDR3 runs to 14 residues. DNA of the CDR3: TGTGCCAGCAGCTTAGTGACTAGTAGCTACGAGCAGTACTTC. This sequence encodes CASSLVTSSYEQYF.

This chain joins TRBV27 and TRBJ1-2, with a tentative D call TRBD1 (5 bases). Germline loops: CDR1 MNHEY, CDR2 SMNVEV (reference sequence). Trimming removed 3 bases at V and 2 bases at J, with 25 bases between. The CDR3 extends over 19 amino acids. The CDR3 DNA reads as TGTGCCAGCAGTTTGAGAGGGGCAGGCCACCGGACCCTAAACTATGGCTACACCTTC. It encodes CASSLRGAGHRTLNYGYTF.

This clone was seen just once. The chain joins TRBV19 to TRBJ2-1; no clear D. The germline V and J ends were trimmed by 3 bases and 7 bases, with 4 bases remaining between them. Looked up from germline, CDR1 is LNHDA and CDR2 is SQIVND (reference sequence). This CDR3 spans 11 amino acids. CDR3 residues: CASSMGNEQFF. The CDR3 DNA reads TGTGCCAGTAGTATGGGGAATGAGCAGTTCTTC.

The J gene is TRBJ1-1, the V gene TRBV30, with D hard to call. The germline CDR1 and CDR2 sequences are GTSNPN and SVGIG (reference sequence). CDR3 length: 14 amino acids. Trimming stripped 0 bases from V and 1 base from J, with 9 bases between. The CDR3: CAWSVLFENTEAFF. CDR3 sequence (DNA): TGTGCCTGGAGTGTACTTTTCGAGAACACTGAAGCTTTCTTT.

This chain joins TRBV2 and TRBJ2-5; TRBD1 matches at 7 bases. The J call may not be correct, given that the DNA end is closer to TRBJ2-7. Per germline, CDR1 SNHLY and CDR2 FYNNEI. CDR3 length: 13 residues. DNA for the CDR3: TGTGCCACCAAAGACAGGGCTCCCTACGAGCAGTACTTC. It specifies CATKDRAPYEQYF.

The chain has TRBV7-9 and TRBJ2-3; 8 nucleotides align to TRBD1. In germline, CDR1 is SEHNR, CDR2 FQNEAQ (reference sequence). J was trimmed by 2 bases and V by 5 bases; bases with no gene match: 6. The CDR3 spans 15 residues. CDR3 sequence: CASSRTGSNTDTQYF. The CDR3, as DNA: TGTGCCAGCAGCCGGACAGGGTCTAACACAGATACGCAGTATTTT.

This clone was seen just once. The CDR3 region has the DNA TGTGCCAGCAGTATCCTAGCCGGGGAGACCCAGTACTTC. Encoded protein: CASSILAGETQYF. The V call is TRBV28, the J call TRBJ2-5; maybe TRBD2 (5 bases). The germline V and J ends were trimmed by 5 bases and 5 bases, with 12 bases remaining between them. This CDR3 is built from 13 residues. Germline V gene sequence: CDR1 MDHEN, CDR2 SYDVKM. The variable domain in full, completed from reference TRBV28 and TRBJ2-5, reads DVKVTQSSRYLVKRTGEKVFLECVQDMDHENMFWYRQDPGLGLRLIYFSYDVKMKEKGDIPEGYSVSREKKERFSLILESASTNQTSMYLCASSILAGETQYFGPGTRLLVL.

The chain uses TRBV27 and TRBJ2-7; D possibly uses TRBD1 or TRBD2 (6 bases each). Deletions cut 10 bases from V and 5 bases from J, with 24 bases between. The CDR3 consists of 15 residues. CDR1 MNHEY and CDR2 SMNVEV come from the germline V gene (reference sequence). The CDR3 here is CATGAGTPRYNEQYF. For the CDR3, the DNA is TGTGCCACGGGGGCCGGGACCCCAAGATACAACGAGCAGTACTTC.

J is TRBJ2-1 and V is TRBV6-5; tentative D call: TRBD1 (5 bases). The CDR3 sequence is 14 residues long. Per the germline V gene, CDR1 is MNHEY and CDR2 is SVGAGI. The V end lost 5 bases, the J end lost 4 bases, and 12 bases lay between the germline ends. The CDR3 DNA is TGTGCCAGCAGTAGACAGAGGTTATACAATGAGCAGTTCTTC. It encodes CASSRQRLYNEQFF.

The table lists this clone with a few counts. The chain uses TRBV18 and TRBJ2-1; D is uncertain. This CDR3 has 13 amino acids. V was clipped by 4 bases and J by 9 bases, with 13 bases between them. The germline CDR1 and CDR2 sequences are KGHSH and LQKENI. CDR3 coding DNA: TGTGCCAGCTCACGTGGGTCAACCCTTGAGCAGTTCTTC. It yields the protein CASSRGSTLEQFF. Combining the CDR3 with reference TRBV18 and TRBJ2-1 gives the whole variable domain NAGVMQNPRHLVRRRGQEARLRCSPMKGHSHVYWYRQLPEEGLKFMVYLQKENIIDESGMPKERFSAEFPKEGPSILRIQQVVRGDSAAYFCASSRGSTLEQFFGPGTRLTVL.

The J gene is TRBJ2-1, the V gene TRBV14, with 8 bases that match TRBD2. Trimming removed 1 base from V and 9 bases from J; junction bases left unmatched: 2. The germline V gene has CDR1 SGHDN and CDR2 FVKESK. This CDR3 has 13 amino acids. The CDR3 region is CASSQALAVEQFF. In DNA, the CDR3 is TGTGCCAGCAGCCAAGCACTAGCGGTTGAGCAGTTCTTC.

The V and J genes are TRBV4-1 and TRBJ1-2; no firm D call. Looked up from germline, CDR1 is MGHRA and CDR2 is YSYEKL. V lost 1 base, J lost 5 bases, and 14 bases lay in between. The CDR3 totals 15 residues. The CDR3 sequence is CASSQGRARFYGYTF. The CDR3 DNA follows: TGCGCCAGCAGCCAAGGGAGGGCGAGGTTTTATGGCTACACCTTC.

The rearrangement uses TRBV19 and TRBJ2-2; D possibly corresponds to TRBD2 (6 bases). This CDR3 contains 13 residues. Germline V gives CDR1 LNHDA, CDR2 SQIVND (reference sequence). Trimming left V 6 bases short and J 4 bases short, with 9 bases between. The CDR3 is CASRGTATGELFF. The CDR3 nucleotides are TGTGCCAGTAGGGGGACTGCCACCGGGGAGCTGTTTTTT. The entire variable domain, with the rest obtained from reference TRBV19 and TRBJ2-2, is as follows: DGGITQSPKYLFRKEGQNVTLSCEQNLNHDAMYWYRQDPGQGLRLIYYSQIVNDFQKGDIAEGYSVSREKKESFPLTVTSAQKNPTAFYLCASRGTATGELFFGEGSRLTVL.

This rearrangement joins TRBV30 to TRBJ1-1; tentative D call: TRBD1 (6 bases). The CDR3 is made up of 15 amino acids. Trimming took off 5 bases at V and 1 base at J, with 17 bases between the two ends. CDR1 is GTSNPN and CDR2 is SVGIG in the germline V gene (reference sequence). CDR3 sequence (DNA): TGTGCCTGGGTAAAGAGGGGGAAAGAGAACACTGAAGCTTTCTTT. Amino acids: CAWVKRGKENTEAFF.

The CDR3 is CASSPPPRDNEQFF. In DNA form, the CDR3 reads TGTGCCAGCTCACCACCCCCCCGGGACAATGAGCAGTTCTTC. The genes are TRBV18 and TRBJ2-1; D ambiguous. This CDR3 has 14 amino acids. The V end lost 0 bases, the J end lost 5 bases, and 8 bases lay between the germline ends. Looked up from germline, CDR1 is KGHSH and CDR2 is LQKENI. Filled out from reference TRBV18 and TRBJ2-1, the complete variable domain reads NAGVMQNPRHLVRRRGQEARLRCSPMKGHSHVYWYRQLPEEGLKFMVYLQKENIIDESGMPKERFSAEFPKEGPSILRIQQVVRGDSAAYFCASSPPPRDNEQFFGPGTRLTVL.

This clone has only a few counts. The V gene is TRBV2, the J gene TRBJ2-3; 8 positions match TRBD2. CDR1 is SNHLY, CDR2 FYNNEI, per germline. The CDR3 has 14 amino acids. The V gene end was trimmed by 8 bases and the J gene end by 4 bases; junction bases not matched to a gene: 8. The CDR3 is CASSAGTRPDTQYF. As DNA, the CDR3 is TGTGCCAGCTCGGCCGGGACTAGACCAGATACGCAGTATTTT.